This entry features one T cell receptor beta chain sequence. These data belong to a study of shared clonotypes between healthy human individuals. V was pared by 1 base and J by 9 bases, with 15 bases between. Germline CDR1 SGHTA, CDR2 FQGNSA. This CDR3 spans 15 amino acids. Only in-frame clones appear in the TCRdb table, and some are missing; sequencing was by immunoSEQ multiplex PCR. The sample lists 800,000 to 1,200,000 clones, 75% to 85% occurring once. Naive CD4+ cells were CD45RA-selected; the remaining cells were memory. The chain carries TRBV7-2 and TRBJ2-2; D uncertain. The clonotype was recovered from a man between 18 and 35 years old in good health. Some clones in this sample may be carry-over from other donors' samples. The sample consisted of memory CD4+ T cells from PBMCs. As for subset: CD45RA-negative fraction. DNA of the CDR3: TGTGCCAGCAGCTTAGTCCCCCCGCGTGACAGGGAGCTGTTTTTT. Translating it yields CASSLVPPRDRELFF.